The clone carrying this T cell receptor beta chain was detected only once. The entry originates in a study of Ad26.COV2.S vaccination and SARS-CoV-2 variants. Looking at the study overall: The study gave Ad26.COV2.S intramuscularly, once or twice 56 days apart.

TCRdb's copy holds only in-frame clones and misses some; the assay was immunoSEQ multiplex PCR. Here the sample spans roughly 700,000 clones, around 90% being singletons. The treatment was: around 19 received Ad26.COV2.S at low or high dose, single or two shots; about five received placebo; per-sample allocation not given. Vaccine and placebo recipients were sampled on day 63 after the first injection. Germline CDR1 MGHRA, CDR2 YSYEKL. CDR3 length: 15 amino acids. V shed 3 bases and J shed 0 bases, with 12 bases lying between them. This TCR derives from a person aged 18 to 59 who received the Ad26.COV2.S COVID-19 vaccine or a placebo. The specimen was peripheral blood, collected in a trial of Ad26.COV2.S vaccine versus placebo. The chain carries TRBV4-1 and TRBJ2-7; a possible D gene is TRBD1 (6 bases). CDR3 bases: TGCGCCAGCAGCCACGGGGACATATTCTCCTACGAGCAGTACTTC. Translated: CASSHGDIFSYEQYF.